The text below deals with one TCR beta chain. This record belongs to a study of blood T cell repertoires in COVID-19. One Seattle source followed patients from active infection through their disease course. Deletions cut 2 bases from V and 4 bases from J, with 8 bases between. Looked up from germline, CDR1 is SEHNR and CDR2 is FQNEAQ (reference sequence). The length of the CDR3 is 13 residues. Data came from immunoSEQ multiplex PCR; TCRdb stores just in-frame clones and leaves some out. The table has about 350,000 clones, around 90% seen once; the top ten hold 3% to 4.5%. This clonotype was obtained from a woman aged 55 to 70 with COVID-19, enrolled during active disease. The chain carries TRBV7-9 and TRBJ1-1, with D possibly being TRBD1 (5 bases). The sample was peripheral blood. CDR3 region: CASSLMGGTEAFF. The CDR3 DNA is TGTGCCAGCAGCTTAATGGGGGGCACTGAAGCTTTCTTT. Supplemented by reference TRBV7-9 and TRBJ1-1, the full variable domain reads DTGVSQNPRHKITKRGQNVTFRCDPISEHNRLYWYRQTLGQGPEFLTYFQNEAQLEKSRLLSDRFSAERPKGSFSTLEIQRTEQGDSAMYLCASSLMGGTEAFFGQGTRLTVV.